Listed below are T cell receptor beta chains from one sample, sequenced in a study of CD8 T cells in ankylosing spondylitis. MiXCR was run by TCRdb on the 5' RACE reads, yielding one entry per CDR3 protein. The sample holds 150,000 to 250,000 distinct CDR3 sequences, around 13% seen once. The sequencing sample was made of blood, either unsorted or a sorted T cell fraction (not recorded which). These receptors all come from a male donor with ankylosing spondylitis or in good health (not recorded which). Each CDR3 is given without its conserved first and last residue. Fields, in order: J gene, D gene, V gene, CDR3 protein. The D gene is left open where the match is weak.

j_gene: TRBJ2-1
d_gene: -
v_gene: TRBV6-1
CDR3aa: ASSSGRYNEQF

j_gene: TRBJ2-7
d_gene: -
v_gene: TRBV19
CDR3aa: ASSMGHGAYEQY

j_gene: TRBJ2-1
d_gene: TRBD2
v_gene: TRBV5-1
CDR3aa: ASTPAGGPSNEQF

j_gene: TRBJ2-3
d_gene: TRBD2
v_gene: TRBV11-2
CDR3aa: ASSLVGLAGPQDTQY

j_gene: TRBJ2-1
d_gene: -
v_gene: TRBV4-1
CDR3aa: ASSHPRTVNQDNEQF

j_gene: TRBJ2-5
d_gene: TRBD1
v_gene: TRBV29-1
CDR3aa: SVDGTGDQETQY

j_gene: TRBJ1-2
d_gene: TRBD1
v_gene: TRBV2
CDR3aa: ASPKGQGYT

j_gene: TRBJ2-5
d_gene: TRBD2
v_gene: TRBV2
CDR3aa: ASSGRLAGEKGETQY

j_gene: TRBJ2-5
d_gene: -
v_gene: TRBV2
CDR3aa: ASRAETQY

j_gene: TRBJ2-1
d_gene: TRBD2
v_gene: TRBV27
CDR3aa: TSSGSPGGASYNEQF

j_gene: TRBJ2-7
d_gene: -
v_gene: TRBV5-6
CDR3aa: ASSLAGTLYEQY

j_gene: TRBJ2-1
d_gene: TRBD2
v_gene: TRBV2
CDR3aa: ASGLAPF

j_gene: TRBJ2-1
d_gene: -
v_gene: TRBV4-1
CDR3aa: ASSFYNDGEQF

j_gene: TRBJ2-3
d_gene: TRBD2
v_gene: TRBV7-6
CDR3aa: ASSLGWGGTDTQY

j_gene: TRBJ1-6
d_gene: -
v_gene: TRBV4-1
CDR3aa: ASSQGTHSYNSPLH

j_gene: TRBJ2-3
d_gene: TRBD2
v_gene: TRBV6-1
CDR3aa: ASSDEGTSWVEDTQY

j_gene: TRBJ2-6
d_gene: -
v_gene: TRBV7-9
CDR3aa: ASSPRWSGANVLT

j_gene: TRBJ1-1
d_gene: -
v_gene: TRBV7-2
CDR3aa: ASSLALDLEAF

j_gene: TRBJ2-7
d_gene: -
v_gene: TRBV27
CDR3aa: ASSIWSDFYEQY

j_gene: TRBJ2-2
d_gene: -
v_gene: TRBV5-5
CDR3aa: ASSADILGELF

j_gene: TRBJ2-5
d_gene: TRBD2
v_gene: TRBV29-1
CDR3aa: SVARILASQETQY

j_gene: TRBJ2-1
d_gene: -
v_gene: TRBV5-6
CDR3aa: ASLVGVVNEQF

j_gene: TRBJ1-3
d_gene: -
v_gene: TRBV7-8
CDR3aa: ASSLAGAAAESLSGNTIY

j_gene: TRBJ2-5
d_gene: -
v_gene: TRBV20-1
CDR3aa: SAFSQETQY